The present TCR beta chain was sequenced within a study of CD8+CD57+ T cells in acquired aplastic anemia. Study overall: The DNA of sorted CD4+ and CD8+ cells averaged approximately 2.9 ug. Study-wide findings and caveats: Some 27 CD8+ CDR3 sequences were shared between patients and controls. Patients showed no significant difference from controls in CD8+ Simpson's diversity.

Patients selected for sequencing had displayed CD8+CD57+ cell expansion by flow cytometry. The cohort consisted entirely of patients having severe acquired aplastic anemia. Germline V gene lookup returns CDR1 SGHVS and CDR2 FQNEAQ. The CDR3 has 13 residues if both end residues are counted. According to the study, genomic DNA was the template for TCR beta VDJ and CDR3 profiling. TCRdb called the reads again in MiXCR, with one record for every CDR3 protein. The sample lists more than 250,000 distinct CDR3 sequences; less than 85% were seen once. This clonotype has just a few counts. Antigen specificity is unknown. A read error is possible here, since a much larger clone lies one base away. Lacking the conserved final phenylalanine or tryptophan, this CDR3 likely reflects a read error. The DNA is left out, because the CDR3 cannot be placed on it with certainty; the CDR3 is given as TCRdb lists it.

The receptor comes from a human donor with aplastic anemia. The sample comprised sorted CD4+, CD8+, or CD8+CD57+ T cells (not recorded which) from PBMCs. The genes are TRBV7-8 and TRBJ2-3; the table assigns TRBD2, which was not confirmed against the DNA. CDR3 in amino acids: CASSLGGGPDKQY.